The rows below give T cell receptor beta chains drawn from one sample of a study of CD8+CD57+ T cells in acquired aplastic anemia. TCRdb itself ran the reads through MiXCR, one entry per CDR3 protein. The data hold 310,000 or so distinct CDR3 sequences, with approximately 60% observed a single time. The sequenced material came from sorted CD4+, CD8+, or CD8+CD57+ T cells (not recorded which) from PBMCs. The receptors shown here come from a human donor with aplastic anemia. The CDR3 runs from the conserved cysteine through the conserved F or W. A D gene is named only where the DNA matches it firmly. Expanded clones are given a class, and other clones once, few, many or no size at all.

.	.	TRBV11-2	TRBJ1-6	CASSGNGSPLHF	TGTGCCAGCAGCGGAAACGGTTCACCCCTCCACTTT
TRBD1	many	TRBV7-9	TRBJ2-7	CASSSKLGRGHEQYF	TGTGCCAGCAGCTCCAAGTTGGGCAGGGGGCACGAGCAGTACTTC
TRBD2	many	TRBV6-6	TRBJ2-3	CASRNGLAGESDTQYF	TGTGCCAGCAGAAACGGACTAGCGGGAGAATCAGATACGCAGTATTTT
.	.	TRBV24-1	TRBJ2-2	CATSDDSSISELFF	TGTGCCACCAGTGATGACTCATCCATCTCGGAGCTGTTTTTT
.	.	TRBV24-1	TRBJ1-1	CATSAGTSNTEASF	TGTGCCACCAGTGCCGGGACATCGAACACTGAAGCTTCCTTT
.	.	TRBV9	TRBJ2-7	CASGPSGASVYEQYF	TGTGCCAGCGGACCCTCAGGAGCTTCCGTATACGAGCAGTACTTC
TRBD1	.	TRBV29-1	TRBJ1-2	CSVVAGQKNYGYTF	TGCAGCGTTGTGGCGGGACAGAAGAACTATGGCTACACCTTC
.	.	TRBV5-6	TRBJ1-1	CASSLATWGGGTEAFF	TGTGCCAGCAGCTTGGCAACGTGGGGGGGTGGCACTGAAGCTTTCTTT
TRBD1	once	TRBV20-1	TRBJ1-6	CSARVLTGDSSPLHF	TGCAGTGCTAGAGTATTGACAGGGGACAGTTCACCCCTCCACTTT
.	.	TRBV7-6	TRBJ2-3	CASSFNAWDKPTDTQYF	TGTGCCAGCAGCTTCAACGCGTGGGACAAACCCACAGATACGCAGTATTTT
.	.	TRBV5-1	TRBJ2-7	CAGRTDYEQYF	TGTGCCGGCCGGACTGATTACGAGCAGTACTTC
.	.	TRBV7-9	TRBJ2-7	CASSIVAGEDGEQYF	TGTGCCAGCAGCATAGTCGCAGGGGAGGATGGCGAGCAGTACTTC
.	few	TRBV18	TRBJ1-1	CASSPNQGRTEAFF	TGTGCCAGCTCACCAAACCAGGGGAGGACTGAAGCTTTCTTT
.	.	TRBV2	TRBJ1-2	CASSEGVLYGYTF	TGTGCCAGCAGTGAAGGGGTTCTCTATGGCTACACCTTC
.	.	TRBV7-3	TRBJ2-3	CASSPVSADTQYF	TGTGCCAGCAGCCCCGTCAGCGCAGATACGCAGTATTTT
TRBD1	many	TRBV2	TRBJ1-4	CASRTGGGEKLFF	TGTGCCAGTCGGACAGGGGGTGGGGAAAAACTGTTTTTT
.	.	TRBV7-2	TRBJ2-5	CASSFYSGTQYF	TGTGCCAGCAGCTTTTATTCGGGGACCCAGTACTTC
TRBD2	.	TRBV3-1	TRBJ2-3	CASSQVPSGGIYTDTQYF	TGTGCCAGCAGCCAAGTACCTAGCGGGGGCATTTACACAGATACGCAGTATTTT
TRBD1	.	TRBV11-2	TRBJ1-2	CASSTQGTGGYGYTF	TGTGCCAGCAGCACTCAGGGGACAGGAGGTTATGGCTACACCTTC
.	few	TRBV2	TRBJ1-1	CASSEGPTNTEAFF	TGTGCCAGCAGTGAAGGACCGACGAACACTGAAGCTTTCTTT
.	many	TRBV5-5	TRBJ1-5	CASSTRVNQPQHF	TGTGCCAGCAGCACCAGGGTTAATCAGCCCCAGCATTTT